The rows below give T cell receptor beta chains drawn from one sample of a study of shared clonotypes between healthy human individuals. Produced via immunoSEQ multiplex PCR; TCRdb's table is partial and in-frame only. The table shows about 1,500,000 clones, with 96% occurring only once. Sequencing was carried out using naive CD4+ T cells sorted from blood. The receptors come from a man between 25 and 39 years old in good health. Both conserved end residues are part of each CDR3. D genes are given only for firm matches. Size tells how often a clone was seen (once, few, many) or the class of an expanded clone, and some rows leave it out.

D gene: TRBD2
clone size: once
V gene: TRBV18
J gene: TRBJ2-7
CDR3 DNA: TGTGCCAGCTCACCACTAGCGGGAAAGGACGAGCAGTACTTC
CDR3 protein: CASSPLAGKDEQYF

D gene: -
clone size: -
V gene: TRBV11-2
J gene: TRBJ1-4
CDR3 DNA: TGTGCCAGCAGCACCGCGGGGGCGTCGAATGAAAAACTGTTTTTT
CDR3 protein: CASSTAGASNEKLFF

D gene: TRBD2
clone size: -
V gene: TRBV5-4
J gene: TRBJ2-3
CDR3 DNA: TGTGCCAGCAGCATCCTCAGCGGGATAGGCACAGATACGCAGTATTTT
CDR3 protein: CASSILSGIGTDTQYF

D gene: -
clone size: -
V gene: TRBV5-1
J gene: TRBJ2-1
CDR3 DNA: TGCGCCAGCAGCTTGCCCAGGGGCGGGAATGAGCAGTTCTTC
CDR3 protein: CASSLPRGGNEQFF

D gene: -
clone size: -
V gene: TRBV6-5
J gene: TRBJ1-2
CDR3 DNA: TGTGCCAGCAGTCGCGATGGTGCATTCTATGGCTACACCTTC
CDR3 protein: CASSRDGAFYGYTF

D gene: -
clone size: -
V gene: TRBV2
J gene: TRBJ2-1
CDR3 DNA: TGTGCCAGCAGAGCTAGGCCCACCTACAATGAGCAGTTCTTC
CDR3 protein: CASRARPTYNEQFF

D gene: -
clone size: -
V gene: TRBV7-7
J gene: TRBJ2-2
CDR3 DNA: TGTGCTAGCAGCGGTAGGGTCCAGGGTAGCACCGGGGAGCTGTTTTTT
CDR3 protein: CASSGRVQGSTGELFF

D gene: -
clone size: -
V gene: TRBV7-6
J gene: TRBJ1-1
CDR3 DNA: TGTGCCAGCAGCGCCCGGATGAACACTGAAGCTTTCTTT
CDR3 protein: CASSARMNTEAFF

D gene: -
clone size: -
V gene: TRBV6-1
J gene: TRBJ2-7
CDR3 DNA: TGTGCCAGCAGTGAAAACCGGGTTTGGGGCGACGAGCAGTACTTC
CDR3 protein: CASSENRVWGDEQYF

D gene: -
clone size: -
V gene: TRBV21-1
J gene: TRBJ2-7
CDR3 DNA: TGTGCCAGCAGCAAAGGGAAAGGAGGGGATTTTTACGAGCAGTACTTC
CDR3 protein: CASSKGKGGDFYEQYF

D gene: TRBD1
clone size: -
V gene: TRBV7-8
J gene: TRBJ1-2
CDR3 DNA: TGTGCCAGCAGCCCCGTTTGGAGGCAGGGGGCCCTCCCCAACTATGGCTACACCTTC
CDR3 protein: CASSPVWRQGALPNYGYTF

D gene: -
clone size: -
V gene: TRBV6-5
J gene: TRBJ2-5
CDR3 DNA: TGTGCCAGCAGCCGGGGTGAGACCCAGTACTTC
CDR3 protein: CASSRGETQYF

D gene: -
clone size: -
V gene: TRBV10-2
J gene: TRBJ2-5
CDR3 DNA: TGCGCCAGCAGTGAGTCGGTTGGGCGGGCGGGCGGCCAAGAGACCCAGTACTTC
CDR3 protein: CASSESVGRAGGQETQYF

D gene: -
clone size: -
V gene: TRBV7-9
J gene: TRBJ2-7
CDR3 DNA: TGTGCCAGCAGCTTAATTGCCCCCAAAGACGAGCAGTACTTC
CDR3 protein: CASSLIAPKDEQYF

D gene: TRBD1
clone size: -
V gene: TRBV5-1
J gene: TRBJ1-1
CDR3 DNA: TGCGCCAGCAGCTTGATCCCGGACAGGGTCACTGAAGCTTTCTTT
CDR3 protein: CASSLIPDRVTEAFF

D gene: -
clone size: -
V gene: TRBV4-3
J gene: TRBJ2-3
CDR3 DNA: TGCGCCAGCAGCCAAGACATGGCCGGGGCAGGGGATGCAGATACGCAGTATTTT
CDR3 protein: CASSQDMAGAGDADTQYF

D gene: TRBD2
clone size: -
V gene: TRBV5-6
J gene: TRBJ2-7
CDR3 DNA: TGTGCCAGCGAGAGCGGGATGGGGTACGAGCAGTACTTC
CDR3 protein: CASESGMGYEQYF

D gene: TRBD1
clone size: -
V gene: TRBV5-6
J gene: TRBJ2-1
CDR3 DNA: TGTGCCAGCAGCTCCCGGGACAGTGCCTACAATGAGCAGTTCTTC
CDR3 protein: CASSSRDSAYNEQFF

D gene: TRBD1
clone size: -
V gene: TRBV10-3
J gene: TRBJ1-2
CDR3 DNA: TGTGCCATCAGTGAGGACCTCGGGACAGCGTCTAACTATGGCTACACCTTC
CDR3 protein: CAISEDLGTASNYGYTF

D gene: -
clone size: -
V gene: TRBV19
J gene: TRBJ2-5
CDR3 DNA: TGTGCCAGTAGTATTCCTGGGATGGAGACCCAGTACTTC
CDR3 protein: CASSIPGMETQYF

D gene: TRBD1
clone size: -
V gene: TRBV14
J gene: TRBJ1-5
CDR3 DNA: TGTGCCAGCAGCCCTCGGCCTTCGGGACAGAGCAGGAGAAATCAGCCCCAGCATTTT
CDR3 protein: CASSPRPSGQSRRNQPQHF

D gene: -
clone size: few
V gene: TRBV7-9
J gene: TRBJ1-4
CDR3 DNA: TGTGCCAGCAGCTCTACTAGGAGCCGGCTGTTTTTT
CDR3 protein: CASSSTRSRLFF